This T cell receptor (beta chain) is drawn from a study of control samples from healthy donors and cancer patients. The germline V gene encodes CDR1 LNHDA and CDR2 SQIVND (reference sequence). The V end lost 7 bases, the J end lost 0 bases, and 13 bases lay between the germline ends. The CDR3 has 14 residues. Generated by immunoSEQ multiplex PCR, the TCRdb table keeps only in-frame clones and is missing some. This table holds roughly 150,000 clones, 90% to 95% found once. The TCR comes from a man between 18 and 29 years old in good health. Input material: blood. The genes are TRBV19 and TRBJ2-7; D may match TRBD1 or TRBD2 (6 bases each). CDR3 coding DNA: TGTGCCAGTATCCTAAAGGGGGGCTCCTACGAGCAGTACTTC. Translated: CASILKGGSYEQYF.